The 30 T cell receptor beta chains given below trace back to one sample, sequenced in a study of T-cell reconstitution after alpha-beta-depleted transplantation in children (TCRdb year 2016). Receptor amplification or capture employed PCR. These reads were obtained on an Illumina HiSeq 2500. TCR library preparation used molecular barcoding, with unique molecular identifiers applied to normalize quantification of the TCRbeta repertoire. TCRdb reran the public reads through fastp at Q25 and MiXCR, keeping productive beta chains. One record per CDR3 amino acid sequence lists the most common genes and DNA. The sample table shows a few hundred thousand distinct CDR3 sequences, and 10% to 15% are seen once. Of the sample, over 2% is held by the ten largest clones. Explained via the paper, the treatment or condition label denotes: allogeneic hematopoietic cell transplantation with graft depleted of TCRalphabeta T cells and CD19 B cells.

The sample was PBMCs, mostly from graft donor cells, taken 360 days after TCRalphabeta/CD19-depleted stem cell transplant. These receptors were collected from a male patient younger than 18 who had a stem cell transplant for acute myeloid leukemia, so the T cells may come from the graft donor.

This clonotype was found many times. The chain is built from TRBV5-5 and TRBJ2-1; TRBD1 might be the D (6 bases). Germline CDR1 SGHKS, CDR2 YYEKEE (reference sequence). This CDR3 has 15 residues. Trimming took 3 bases from V and 9 from J, leaving 19 bases between them. DNA for the CDR3: TGTGCCAGCAGCTGGACAGCCCCAAGTATGGGTGAGCAGTTCTTC. Translated, it gives CASSWTAPSMGEQFF.

This clonotype was picked up a small number of times. The chain employs TRBV9 and TRBJ1-4; unclear D gene. CDR3 size: 13 residues. CDR1 SGDLS and CDR2 YYNGEE come from the germline V gene. The V end lost 3 bases, the J end lost 8 bases, and 11 bases lay between the germline ends. CDR3 bases: TGTGCCAGCAGCGCTGAGGACGAGGAAAAACTGTTTTTT. Residues: CASSAEDEEKLFF.

This chain joins TRBV4-3 and TRBJ2-2, with 8 bases identical to TRBD2. The germline V gene has CDR1 LGHNA and CDR2 YSLEER. The CDR3 is 17 residues long. Losses at the gene ends were 3 bases for V and 10 bases for J; bases not matched to a gene: 16. The CDR3 region is CASSHGQAGDYGEELFF. CDR3 nucleotide sequence: TGCGCCAGCAGCCATGGCCAAGCGGGAGATTATGGGGAGGAGCTGTTTTTT.

A few counts support this clonotype. The V gene is TRBV11-2, the J gene TRBJ2-1, with D perhaps matching TRBD1 (5 bases). CDR1 is SGHAT and CDR2 is FQNNGV in the germline V gene. The CDR3 is 13 residues long. V lost 11 bases to trimming and J lost 1 base, with 12 bases between them. CDR3 region: CAGAVGSYNEQFF. CDR3 nucleotides: TGTGCCGGGGCAGTAGGTTCCTACAATGAGCAGTTCTTC.

The rearrangement links TRBV27 to TRBJ1-4; D not certain. Germline V lookup: CDR1 MNHEY, CDR2 SMNVEV (reference sequence). V was clipped by 10 bases and J by 7 bases, with 16 bases between them. The CDR3 has 13 residues. CDR3 residues: CATRRPESEKLFF. CDR3 DNA sequence: TGTGCCACTAGGCGGCCCGAAAGTGAAAAACTGTTTTTT.

This clonotype was counted a few times. A junction boundary mismatches the germline segment, possibly from a read error. This sequence joins TRBV6-2 or TRBV6-3 and TRBJ1-5; D is unclear. Germline CDR1 and CDR2: MNHEY and SVGEGT. CDR3 length: 12 residues. The CDR3 DNA reads as TGTGCAAGCAAAGACGAAGGTCAGCCCCAGCATTTT. It translates to CASKDEGQPQHF.

Comment on this clonotype: The junction differs from germline at one of its ends, possibly a read error. This chain joins TRBV7-7 and TRBJ2-2, with 7 bases that match TRBD1. The CDR3 length is 16 residues. Germline loops: CDR1 SSHAT, CDR2 FNYEAQ (reference sequence). The CDR3 reads CASSWGQITNTGELFF. The CDR3 DNA is TGTGCTAGCAGCTGGGGACAGATAACTAACACCGGGGAGCTGTTTTTT.

This clonotype was observed a handful of times. This chain uses TRBV9 with TRBJ2-3, with D perhaps TRBD1 (6 bases). CDR3 length: 14 residues. V was trimmed by 0 bases and J by 5 bases, leaving 10 bases between them. Germline V CDR1 and CDR2: SGDLS, YYNGEE. The CDR3 is CASSVEQGQDTQYF. The CDR3 DNA is TGTGCCAGCAGCGTAGAACAGGGACAAGATACGCAGTATTTT. Based on the CDR3 plus reference TRBV9 and TRBJ2-3, the full variable domain is DSGVTQTPKHLITATGQRVTLRCSPRSGDLSVYWYQQSLDQGLQFLIQYYNGEERAKGNILERFSAQQFPDLHSELNLSSLELGDSALYFCASSVEQGQDTQYFGPGTRLTVL.

This clonotype was seen only a few times. The genes are TRBV11-3 and TRBJ2-7; 7 nucleotides align to TRBD2. The CDR3 is 15 amino acids. J lost 6 bases, V lost 5 bases, and 13 bases had no gene match. The germline CDR1 and CDR2 sequences are SGHNT and YENEEA. In DNA, the CDR3 is TGTGCCAGCAGCCCAGGGCCTAGCGGTGCTGGCGAGCAGTACTTC. The encoded protein is CASSPGPSGAGEQYF. Looking up the rest from reference TRBV11-3 and TRBJ2-7 gives the full variable domain: EAGVVQSPRYKIIEKKQPVAFWCNPISGHNTLYWYLQNLGQGPELLIRYENEEAVDDSQLPKDRFSAERLKGVDSTLKIQPAELGDSAVYLCASSPGPSGAGEQYFGPGTRLTVT.

The gene calls are TRBV6-2 or TRBV6-3 and TRBJ2-3; D unresolved. Trimming took off 7 bases at V and 8 bases at J, with 13 bases between the two ends. The CDR3 is 12 amino acids. CDR1 is MNHEY, CDR2 SVGEGT, per germline. The CDR3 protein is CASKDGGRTQYF. CDR3 DNA: TGTGCCAGCAAAGATGGTGGGCGTACGCAGTATTTT.

Only a few counts were recorded for this clonotype. The chain has TRBV28 and TRBJ2-7, with TRBD2 identical over 7 bases. Germline values: CDR1 MDHEN, CDR2 SYDVKM. J lost 1 base, V lost 5 bases, and 5 bases had no gene match. This CDR3 spans 14 amino acids. The CDR3 protein is CASSLSGTSYEQYF. In nucleotides, the CDR3 is TGTGCCAGCAGTCTGAGCGGGACGTCCTACGAGCAGTACTTC.

The genes are TRBV5-1 and TRBJ2-3, with 11 bases matching TRBD2. V was pared by 4 bases and J by 10 bases, with 17 bases of the junction left unmatched. This CDR3 contains 17 residues. Germline V gives CDR1 SGHRS, CDR2 YFSETQ. The CDR3 DNA reads as TGCGCCAGCAGCGCGGCCGGGACTAGCGGCCCTAGAGGGTCGCAGTATTTT. Translation gives CASSAAGTSGPRGSQYF.

In its sample, this clonotype was seen a few times. This chain uses TRBV28 with TRBJ2-2; D unclear. Between the trimmed V and J ends, which lost 2 bases and 1 base, there was a span of 8 bases. Germline CDR1 MDHEN, CDR2 SYDVKM. This CDR3 comprises 15 residues. The CDR3, as DNA: TGTGCCAGCAGTTTAAGAAGGCAGAACACCGGGGAGCTGTTTTTT. This encodes CASSLRRQNTGELFF.

This clonotype came up a few times. The rearrangement uses TRBV27 and TRBJ2-1; TRBD2 aligns across 14 bases. V trimming: 7 bases; J trimming: 7 bases; junction bases outside the gene matches: 9. CDR3 size: 16 residues. Germline CDR1 MNHEY, CDR2 SMNVEV (reference sequence). CDR3 bases: TGTGCCAGCACTAGACTAGCGGGAGGGCCTGGGAATGAGCAGTTCTTC. This gives the protein CASTRLAGGPGNEQFF.

DNA of the CDR3: TGTGCCATCAGTGAGTTCCAAGAGACCCAGTACTTC. This encodes CAISEFQETQYF. The V gene is TRBV10-3, the J gene TRBJ2-5, with D uncertain. Trimming took 1 base from V and 1 from J, leaving 1 base between them. The CDR3 totals 12 residues. CDR1 and CDR2 (germline): ENHRY, SYGVKD.

There are a few counts of this clonotype. CDR3 coding DNA: TGTGCCAGCACCCACCATGATGCCTACGAGCAGTACTTC. This gives the protein CASTHHDAYEQYF. V is TRBV6-2 or TRBV6-3 and J is TRBJ2-7, with D unresolved. The CDR3 is 13 amino acids. Germline CDR1 reads MNHEY; CDR2 reads SVGEGT. V gave up 7 bases and J gave up 2 bases, with 12 bases separating them.

The rearrangement links TRBV29-1 to TRBJ2-7; 7 bases align to TRBD1. This CDR3 is built from 15 residues. After removal of 4 bases from V and 3 bases from J, the junction contained 12 bases not matched to a gene. CDR1 is SQVTM and CDR2 is ANQGSEA in the germline V gene. The CDR3 nucleotides read TGCAGCGTTGTCGGGACAGCCCAAAGTGACTACGAGCAGTACTTC. It codes for CSVVGTAQSDYEQYF.

This clonotype has only a few counts. The V gene is TRBV28, the J gene TRBJ1-1, with 9 bases aligning to TRBD1. There are 17 residues in the CDR3. Germline trimming cut 5 bases from V and 4 bases from J; bases unmatched to any gene: 14. Per the germline V gene, CDR1 is MDHEN and CDR2 is SYDVKM. The CDR3 loop is CASSPGTGWRSVTEAFF. The CDR3 DNA follows: TGTGCCAGCAGTCCAGGGACAGGGTGGAGATCTGTCACTGAAGCTTTCTTT.

This clonotype was seen only a few times. This chain joins TRBV27 and TRBJ2-6; D remains unclear. The CDR3 runs 15 residues. The germline V gene encodes CDR1 MNHEY and CDR2 SMNVEV (reference sequence). V was cut by 3 bases and J by 0 bases, with 6 bases left in between. The CDR3 spells CASSFSTSGANVLTF. As DNA, the CDR3 is TGTGCCAGCAGTTTCTCTACCTCTGGGGCCAACGTCCTGACTTTC.

This clonotype turned up a few times. V and J are TRBV15 and TRBJ2-7; 8 bases map to TRBD1. The CDR3 is 13 amino acids. Germline loops: CDR1 LNHNV, CDR2 YYDKDF (reference sequence). The trim removed 4 bases at V and 5 bases at J, leaving 4 bases unmatched. CDR3 coding DNA: TGTGCCACCAGCATACAGGGGGGCGACGAGCAGTACTTC. Amino acids: CATSIQGGDEQYF.

This clonotype has a count of ten or more. The rearrangement joins TRBV20-1 to TRBJ1-2, with D unresolved. The germline gives CDR1 DFQATT, CDR2 SNEGSKA (reference sequence). Trimming pared 4 bases from V and 8 bases from J, leaving 14 bases between. The CDR3 has 12 amino acids. The chain's CDR3 is CSATRPVRGYTF. The CDR3 DNA follows: TGCAGTGCTACTAGGCCCGTGAGGGGCTACACCTTC.

The chain recombines TRBV7-9 with TRBJ2-4; D might be TRBD1 (6 bases). Deletions cut 5 bases from V and 7 bases from J, with 18 bases between. Per germline, CDR1 SEHNR and CDR2 FQNEAQ (reference sequence). The CDR3 is 15 residues long. CDR3 nucleotides: TGTGCCAGCAGCCATAATGGACAGTTTTGGAACATTCAGTACTTC. Residues: CASSHNGQFWNIQYF. The whole variable domain, remainder taken from reference TRBV7-9 and TRBJ2-4, is DTGVSQNPRHKITKRGQNVTFRCDPISEHNRLYWYRQTLGQGPEFLTYFQNEAQLEKSRLLSDRFSAERPKGSFSTLEIQRTEQGDSAMYLCASSHNGQFWNIQYFGAGTRLSVL.

The chain joins TRBV12-3 or TRBV12-4 to TRBJ1-1; D gene uncertain. Trimming took off 5 bases at V and 3 bases at J, with 13 bases between the two ends. This CDR3 is 14 amino acids long. The CDR3 here is CASSPINKDTEAFF. The CDR3 DNA reads as TGTGCCAGCAGTCCCATAAACAAGGACACTGAAGCTTTCTTT.

The chain links TRBV28 to TRBJ2-1, with 7 bases fitting TRBD2. V trimming: 10 bases; J trimming: 8 bases; junction bases outside the gene matches: 14. Germline loops: CDR1 MDHEN, CDR2 SYDVKM. This CDR3 has 14 residues. The CDR3 spells CATSFRTRQDEQFF. In nucleotides, the CDR3 is TGTGCCACCTCATTCCGGACTAGGCAAGATGAGCAGTTCTTC.

In its sample, this clonotype was seen a few times. The genes are TRBV5-6 and TRBJ2-1, with 13 nucleotides matching TRBD2. The J segment lost 6 bases and the V segment lost 4 bases, leaving 7 bases of the junction unmatched. This CDR3 region has 16 residues. CDR1 is SGHDT, CDR2 YYEEEE, per germline. CDR3 loop: CASSAQLAGGPNEQFF. In DNA form, the CDR3 reads TGTGCCAGCAGCGCCCAACTAGCGGGAGGGCCCAATGAGCAGTTCTTC.

The V and J genes are TRBV5-1 and TRBJ1-1; the match to TRBD1 covers 9 bases. This CDR3 region has 13 residues. Losses at the gene ends were 0 bases for V and 10 bases for J; bases not matched to a gene: 4. The germline V gene has CDR1 SGHRS and CDR2 YFSETQ. CDR3 DNA: TGCGCCAGCAGCTTGGCCCCGGACAGGGGAGCTTTCTTT. This translates into CASSLAPDRGAFF.

This clonotype was detected ten times or more. The rearrangement links TRBV20-1 to TRBJ2-2, with D hard to call. V lost 6 bases, J lost 8 bases, and 10 bases lay in between. CDR1 and CDR2 (germline): DFQATT, SNEGSKA (reference sequence). The CDR3 consists of 11 residues. The CDR3 loop is CSATAGGELFF. The CDR3 DNA reads TGCAGTGCCACTGCCGGGGGGGAGCTGTTTTTT.

V is TRBV11-2 and J is TRBJ2-5; 9 bases line up with TRBD2. The CDR3 spans 19 residues. CDR1 is SGHAT, CDR2 FQNNGV, per germline. V trimming: 4 bases; J trimming: 5 bases; junction bases outside the gene matches: 20. The CDR3 DNA follows: TGTGCCAGCAGCTCACGGCTTAACGGTCCTAGCGGGGCTAGGGAGACCCAGTACTTC. This encodes CASSSRLNGPSGARETQYF.

The CDR3 nucleotides are TGCAGTGCTAGGAGAGGGCAGTCGAACACTGAAGCTTTCTTT. Its translation is CSARRGQSNTEAFF. The V gene is TRBV20-1, the J gene TRBJ1-1; D is ambiguous. This CDR3 has 14 amino acids. Trimming took off 3 bases at V and 1 base at J, with 12 bases between the two ends. The V gene's germline CDR1 is DFQATT and CDR2 SNEGSKA (reference sequence).

In this sample, this clonotype turned up a few times. The V gene is TRBV18, the J gene TRBJ1-1, with TRBD1 matching 8 bases. Germline-derived CDR1 and CDR2 are KGHSH and LQKENI. This CDR3 has 13 amino acids. The V and J ends lost 3 bases and 5 bases, in that order; junction bases with no gene match: 2. The CDR3, as DNA: TGTGCCAGCTCACCCCGACAGGGGACTGAAGCTTTCTTT. Encoded protein: CASSPRQGTEAFF.